These T cell receptor beta chains were read from a single sample in a study of blood T cell repertoires in COVID-19. The assay was immunoSEQ multiplex PCR, and TCRdb's table has in-frame clones only and misses some. The sample yields a few hundred thousand clones, approximately 79% seen once. Material: PBMCs or T cells enriched from blood (not recorded which). The receptors here all came from a young man with acute COVID-19. Each CDR3 is given with its conserved first and last residue. The D gene is left open where the match is weak. Some rows have no size entry. The others give once, few or many, or a class for an expanded clone.

j_call clone_size d_call v_call cdr3_nt cdr3_aa
TRBJ1-1 - - TRBV10-3 TGTGCCATCAGTGTGGACAGAAGCGGTTCCGCTTTCTTT CAISVDRSGSAFF
TRBJ2-1 - - TRBV24-1 TGTGCCACCAGTGAATATGGGACACCCCACAATGAGCAGTTCTTC CATSEYGTPHNEQFF
TRBJ1-3 - - TRBV7-9 TGTGCCACCCGGGAGGGCTCTGGAAACACCATATATTTT CATREGSGNTIYF
TRBJ2-3 - TRBD1 TRBV6-5 TGTGCCAGCAGACGGACAGGGGGCCCCACAGATACGCAGTATTTT CASRRTGGPTDTQYF
TRBJ1-1 - - TRBV30 TGTGCCTGGAAACCTAGTAGGGGGACTGAAGCTTTCTTT CAWKPSRGTEAFF
TRBJ2-3 - - TRBV7-2 TGTGCCAGCAGCTCAGGACTGTCAGATACGCAGTATTTT CASSSGLSDTQYF
TRBJ1-3 - TRBD1 TRBV7-3 TGTGCCAGCAGCTCGGACAGGGGAGACACCATATATTTT CASSSDRGDTIYF
TRBJ1-2 - - TRBV4-1 TGCGCCTCCAGCCAAACGGAAGGGAGGGACTATGGCTACACCTTC CASSQTEGRDYGYTF
TRBJ2-1 - - TRBV24-1 TGTGCCACCAGCCCCTATGCCGCCCCCAATGAGCAGTTCTTC CATSPYAAPNEQFF
TRBJ2-5 - TRBD2 TRBV24-1 TGTGCCACCAGTGATACTAGCGGGGGCCCCATCTGGGCCCAGTACTTC CATSDTSGGPIWAQYF
TRBJ1-1 - - TRBV10-3 TGTGCCATCAGTGGGTCCTTGTCTGCGGGGAACACTGAAGCTTTCTTT CAISGSLSAGNTEAFF
TRBJ2-6 - TRBD1 TRBV7-9 TGTGCCAGCAGCTTTGGGACAGGGGCTTCTGGGGCCAACGTCCTGACTTTC CASSFGTGASGANVLTF
TRBJ1-1 - TRBD1 TRBV28 TGTGCCAGCAGGGGACAGGGGGGGGTCACTGAAGCTTTCTTT CASRGQGGVTEAFF
TRBJ2-3 - TRBD2 TRBV11-2 TGTGCCAGCAAACAAGGTACTAGCGGGACCAGCACAGATACGCAGTATTTT CASKQGTSGTSTDTQYF
TRBJ1-1 - TRBD1 TRBV2 TGTGCCAGCAGACTACAGGGGGCCTACACTGAAGCTTTCTTT CASRLQGAYTEAFF
TRBJ1-3 once - TRBV28 TGTGCCAGCACCCCGTCCCCCATCGGGGGCACCATATATTTT CASTPSPIGGTIYF
TRBJ1-5 - - TRBV19 TGTGCCAGTTCGATATTCGAGGGGAGGGACAATCAGCCCCAGCATTTT CASSIFEGRDNQPQHF
TRBJ1-2 - TRBD1 TRBV5-4 TGTGCCAGCAGGGACAGGGGCGTCTATGGCTACACCTTC CASRDRGVYGYTF
TRBJ1-5 - TRBD1 TRBV2 TGTGCCAGCAACCGGGACAGGGGGAATCAGCCCCAGCATTTT CASNRDRGNQPQHF
TRBJ1-2 - - TRBV19 TGTGCCAGTAGTATGGGCCAGAACTATGGCTACACCTTC CASSMGQNYGYTF
TRBJ1-4 - - TRBV2 TGTGCCATACGACTCGTTGAAAAACTGTTTTTT CAIRLVEKLFF
TRBJ1-1 - - TRBV7-2 TGTGCCAGCAGCTTACATGGTGGGGCCGAAGCTTTCTTT CASSLHGGAEAFF
TRBJ1-2 - TRBD1 TRBV14 TGTGCCAGCAGCCAAGATTTCCAGGGGGATTCCTATGGCTACACCTTC CASSQDFQGDSYGYTF
TRBJ2-1 - TRBD2 TRBV14 TGTGCCAGCAGCCGAATCACACCGGGACTAGAAGGGGGTGAGCAGTTCTTC CASSRITPGLEGGEQFF
TRBJ1-3 - - TRBV19 TGTGCCAGTAATAATCTTCCTGGAAACACCATATATTTT CASNNLPGNTIYF
TRBJ2-5 - - TRBV9 TGTGCCAGCAGCGTAGGCGGGGCAGCCCAAGAGACCCAGTACTTC CASSVGGAAQETQYF